The TCR beta chain under discussion was sequenced for a study of T cells after yellow fever vaccination. Losses at the gene ends were 2 bases for V and 0 bases for J; bases not matched to a gene: 3. This CDR3 spans 16 amino acids. CDR1 and CDR2 from the germline V gene are SGHDT and YYEEEE. Each CDR3 protein is one row after TCRdb ran MiXCR on the 5' RACE reads. The sample lists under 400,000 distinct CDR3 sequences, more than 9% seen once, with less than 20% in the top ten. This TCR derives from a man between 18 and 35 years old who received the YFV17D yellow fever vaccine. This specimen consisted of PBMCs, obtained on the day of the first yellow fever vaccination. The rearrangement joins TRBV5-6 to TRBJ1-1; 11 bases align to TRBD1. The CDR3 bases are TGTGCCAGCAGCTTACCGGGACAGGGGGTGAACACTGAAGCTTTCTTT. Residues: CASSLPGQGVNTEAFF.